Listed below are T cell receptor beta chains from one sample, sequenced in a study of T cell responses to AZD1222 COVID-19 vaccine. Here immunoSEQ multiplex PCR was the method, and the copy in TCRdb shows in-frame clones only, minus some. The table lists roughly 87,000 clones, approximately 89% of them singletons. Sequences were derived from peripheral blood, sampled 28 days after the second AZD1222 dose. These TCRs come from an adult who received the AZD1222 COVID-19 vaccine. Both conserved end residues are part of each CDR3. A D gene is named only where the DNA matches it firmly. Size values are once, few and many counts, or a class for expanded clones, and some rows have none.

DNA: TGTGCCAGCAGCTTAGGAGACACAGATACGCAGTATTTT
CDR3: CASSLGDTDTQYF
J: TRBJ2-3
D: NA
V: TRBV7-2
size: NA

DNA: TGCGCCAGCAGCCGGACGGACAGTCCGGATCAGCCCCAGCATTTT
CDR3: CASSRTDSPDQPQHF
J: TRBJ1-5
D: NA
V: TRBV4-1
size: NA

DNA: TGTGCCAGCAGCCTTAACCGCTACGAGCAGTACTTC
CDR3: CASSLNRYEQYF
J: TRBJ2-7
D: NA
V: TRBV3-1/TRBV3-2
size: NA

DNA: TGTGCCAGCAGCAGCAGGGGGCGCAGTACCGGGGAGCTGTTTTTT
CDR3: CASSSRGRSTGELFF
J: TRBJ2-2
D: TRBD1
V: TRBV6-5
size: NA

DNA: TGTGCCTGGAGTAAGGGACAGGGTTGGGATGGCTACACCTTC
CDR3: CAWSKGQGWDGYTF
J: TRBJ1-2
D: TRBD1
V: TRBV30
size: once

DNA: TGTGCCAGCATCGGGTTTGACTATGGCTACACCTTC
CDR3: CASIGFDYGYTF
J: TRBJ1-2
D: NA
V: TRBV25-1
size: NA

DNA: TGTGCCTGGAGAGGACGGGGGATGGAGACCCAGTACTTC
CDR3: CAWRGRGMETQYF
J: TRBJ2-5
D: NA
V: TRBV30
size: NA

DNA: TGCGCCAGCCGGGGGCTCCAATTAATCCCGGGACAGGGAGCGCGCTCCTACGAGCAGTACTTC
CDR3: CASRGLQLIPGQGARSYEQYF
J: TRBJ2-7
D: TRBD1
V: TRBV5-1
size: NA

DNA: TGTGCCAGCAGGGGGTCTTGGACAGGGGGGGAGCAGTACTTC
CDR3: CASRGSWTGGEQYF
J: TRBJ2-7
D: TRBD1
V: TRBV27
size: NA

DNA: TGTGCCAGCAGCCAATCAGGGACTGAAGCTTTCTTT
CDR3: CASSQSGTEAFF
J: TRBJ1-1
D: NA
V: TRBV14
size: NA

DNA: TGTGCCAGCAGCTTCGGAGACAGGTCCGGGGAGCTGTTTTTT
CDR3: CASSFGDRSGELFF
J: TRBJ2-2
D: NA
V: TRBV5-4
size: NA

DNA: TGCGCCAGCAGCGAGACAGGAGCCTCTAATTCACCCCTCCACTTT
CDR3: CASSETGASNSPLHF
J: TRBJ1-6
D: NA
V: TRBV5-1
size: NA

DNA: TGTGCCAGCAGTATCGACCCCGCAGGGAGGAACACTGAAGCTTTCTTT
CDR3: CASSIDPAGRNTEAFF
J: TRBJ1-1
D: NA
V: TRBV27
size: NA

DNA: TGTGCCAGCTCACCGGGGGCAGGGCTATGGAATGAGCAGTTCTTC
CDR3: CASSPGAGLWNEQFF
J: TRBJ2-1
D: NA
V: TRBV18
size: NA

DNA: TGTGCCAGCTGGGCTAGCGGGGGCAAACGGGGGGAGACCCAGTACTTC
CDR3: CASWASGGKRGETQYF
J: TRBJ2-5
D: TRBD2
V: TRBV7-9
size: few

DNA: TGTGCCAGCAGCTTCCGGACAGACTACACCTTC
CDR3: CASSFRTDYTF
J: TRBJ1-2
D: NA
V: TRBV5-6
size: NA

DNA: TGTGCCAGCAGCGACTACCGGGACACCCTCTATGGCTACACCTTC
CDR3: CASSDYRDTLYGYTF
J: TRBJ1-2
D: NA
V: TRBV9
size: medium-sized

DNA: TGTGCCTGGAGTGTACGAAGGGACAAAGCTTTCTTT
CDR3: CAWSVRRDKAFF
J: TRBJ1-1
D: NA
V: TRBV30
size: NA

DNA: TGTGCCAGTATGAGAGGGGGGGGCCGGAGGGGAGATACGCAGTATTTT
CDR3: CASMRGGGRRGDTQYF
J: TRBJ2-3
D: NA
V: TRBV19
size: NA

DNA: TGTGCCAGTAGTATACCGTGGGGGGCGTTGGGCACCGGGGAGCTGTTTTTT
CDR3: CASSIPWGALGTGELFF
J: TRBJ2-2
D: NA
V: TRBV19
size: NA

DNA: TGTGCCAGCTCACCCTACAGGGTAGGCACTGAAGCTTTCTTT
CDR3: CASSPYRVGTEAFF
J: TRBJ1-1
D: NA
V: TRBV18
size: NA

DNA: TGTGCCAGCAGCGGCAGTGGGGGCCCTAATGAAAAACTGTTTTTT
CDR3: CASSGSGGPNEKLFF
J: TRBJ1-4
D: NA
V: TRBV9
size: once

DNA: TGTGCCAGCAGCCCCTCGGGAGGGACCTACGAGCAGTACTTC
CDR3: CASSPSGGTYEQYF
J: TRBJ2-7
D: TRBD2
V: TRBV27
size: NA

DNA: TGTGCCAGCAGTTTAAGGCCAGGGGTCTACGGCTACACCTTC
CDR3: CASSLRPGVYGYTF
J: TRBJ1-2
D: NA
V: TRBV27
size: NA

DNA: TGTGCCAGCAGCGTAGGAGGGGACGCAAGTCAAGAGACCCAGTACTTC
CDR3: CASSVGGDASQETQYF
J: TRBJ2-5
D: NA
V: TRBV9
size: NA

DNA: TGTGCCAGCAGTTTATTCCCCCGAGAGACCCAGTACTTC
CDR3: CASSLFPRETQYF
J: TRBJ2-5
D: NA
V: TRBV12-3/TRBV12-4
size: once

DNA: TGTGCCAGCAGTGAATTTTCCCCGACCGTGAATGGCTACACCTTC
CDR3: CASSEFSPTVNGYTF
J: TRBJ1-2
D: NA
V: TRBV25-1
size: NA

DNA: TGTGCCAGCAGTTTTCTCCGGGTCTCACCCCTCCACTTT
CDR3: CASSFLRVSPLHF
J: TRBJ1-6
D: NA
V: TRBV27
size: NA

DNA: TGTGCCAGTACTTCCGGGACAGGGGCTGACACTGAAGCTTTCTTT
CDR3: CASTSGTGADTEAFF
J: TRBJ1-1
D: TRBD1
V: TRBV19
size: NA

DNA: TGTGCCAGCAGTGACTCATGCAGGGGCAAAAATCAGCCCCAGCATTTT
CDR3: CASSDSCRGKNQPQHF
J: TRBJ1-5
D: NA
V: TRBV6-4
size: NA

DNA: TGTGCCAGCAGCCAAGGCGGTCCCGGGGTAGATACGCAGTATTTT
CDR3: CASSQGGPGVDTQYF
J: TRBJ2-3
D: NA
V: TRBV3-1/TRBV3-2
size: NA

DNA: TGTGCCAGTACCGGAGCCCGGGGTCATAGCAATCAGCCCCAGCATTTT
CDR3: CASTGARGHSNQPQHF
J: TRBJ1-5
D: NA
V: TRBV19
size: once

DNA: TGTGCCAGCAGCTTAGTTGGTGGGACGGAAAAACTGTTTTTT
CDR3: CASSLVGGTEKLFF
J: TRBJ1-4
D: NA
V: TRBV7-9
size: NA

DNA: TGTGCCAGTATTTCCACTGGGGCAGGGAAGTACGAGCAGTACTTC
CDR3: CASISTGAGKYEQYF
J: TRBJ2-7
D: NA
V: TRBV19
size: NA

DNA: TGTGCCAGCAGGGACCTACTAGCGGGGAATACCAATGAGCAGTTCTTC
CDR3: CASRDLLAGNTNEQFF
J: TRBJ2-1
D: TRBD2
V: TRBV11-3
size: NA

DNA: TGTGCCAGCAGCTTGGGGGTAACAGGAAACACCATATATTTT
CDR3: CASSLGVTGNTIYF
J: TRBJ1-3
D: NA
V: TRBV7-2
size: NA

DNA: TGTGCCAGCAGCCAACTTGCGGGGTTTGAGCAGTACTTC
CDR3: CASSQLAGFEQYF
J: TRBJ2-7
D: NA
V: TRBV4-2
size: NA

DNA: TGTGCCAGCAGCGTAAGCCTAACTAGCGGGGGACGCTCCTACAATGAGCAGTTCTTC
CDR3: CASSVSLTSGGRSYNEQFF
J: TRBJ2-1
D: TRBD2
V: TRBV9
size: NA

DNA: TGTGCCAGCAGCTTATCGCAGAGGACAGAGAAACCCGAAAAACTGTTTTTT
CDR3: CASSLSQRTEKPEKLFF
J: TRBJ1-4
D: NA
V: TRBV11-3
size: NA

DNA: TGTGCCAGCAGTTACCGGGACAGTAACAACGAGCAGTACTTC
CDR3: CASSYRDSNNEQYF
J: TRBJ2-7
D: TRBD1
V: TRBV6-5
size: NA

DNA: TGTGCCAGTAGCTTACCGAGGGAGACCCAGTACTTC
CDR3: CASSLPRETQYF
J: TRBJ2-5
D: NA
V: TRBV12-3/TRBV12-4
size: NA

DNA: TGTGCCAGCACAGGACAGGGCTTAAACACTGGAAACACCATATATTTT
CDR3: CASTGQGLNTGNTIYF
J: TRBJ1-3
D: TRBD1
V: TRBV2
size: NA

DNA: TGTGCTAGTGGCCTATGGGGGGACACTGAAGCTTTCTTT
CDR3: CASGLWGDTEAFF
J: TRBJ1-1
D: NA
V: TRBV12-5
size: NA

DNA: TGTGCCAGCAGCGGACAGGCCACGGGGGGCACTGAAGCTTTCTTT
CDR3: CASSGQATGGTEAFF
J: TRBJ1-1
D: TRBD1
V: TRBV6-5
size: NA

DNA: TGTGCCAGCAGCGGGGATGAGTTTCAGAAACCCCTCCACTTT
CDR3: CASSGDEFQKPLHF
J: TRBJ1-6
D: NA
V: TRBV7-9
size: NA

DNA: TGTGCCAGCAGCTTACTGGCAGGGGGGATGAACACTGAAGCTTTCTTT
CDR3: CASSLLAGGMNTEAFF
J: TRBJ1-1
D: TRBD1
V: TRBV7-8
size: NA

DNA: TGTGCCAACAGCAAAGGTCGGTGGGATGAGGGCTATGGCTACACCTTC
CDR3: CANSKGRWDEGYGYTF
J: TRBJ1-2
D: NA
V: TRBV21-1
size: NA